This T cell receptor (beta chain) was observed in a study of blood T cell repertoires in COVID-19. Study overall: The United States, Italy and Spain were the sources of the acute and convalescent COVID-19 samples. In each case, the material was cDNA or gDNA derived from T cells, B-cell-depleted T cells, or PBMCs.

V dropped 7 bases and J dropped 4; count of bases not matched to a gene: 7. The germline V gene has CDR1 MNHEY and CDR2 SVGAGI. The CDR3 loop spans 15 amino acids. Methods used by the authors: How many nucleated cells were present was estimated from reference gene primer amplification. Here immunoSEQ multiplex PCR was the method, and the copy in TCRdb shows in-frame clones only, minus some. V, J and clone size derive from that table, while D and trimming were established from the DNA sequence. Seen here are 200,000 to 250,000 clones, about nine tenths observed once, and the top ten hold roughly 6.5%.

This receptor was obtained from a man aged 60 to 69 who had recovered from COVID-19. The sequenced sample consisted of peripheral blood. V usage is TRBV6-5 and J usage is TRBJ1-6; TRBD1 matches 7 bases. In DNA form, the CDR3 reads TGTGCCAGCATGAACAGGGGTTCGTATAATTCACCCCTCCACTTT. It codes for CASMNRGSYNSPLHF.